The 13 T cell receptor beta chains presented below share a single source sample, sequenced in a study of T cells in localized non-small cell lung cancer. Data came from immunoSEQ multiplex PCR; TCRdb stores just in-frame clones and leaves some out. Here the sample spans tens of thousands of clones, about nine tenths being singletons. This sample comprised peripheral blood, obtained before any cancer treatment. The receptors come from a woman aged 40-69 years with stage I lung adenocarcinoma.

A few counts support this clone. The chain joins TRBV9 to TRBJ2-2, with D unclear. Germline V gives CDR1 SGDLS, CDR2 YYNGEE. CDR3 length equals 15 residues. V dropped 0 bases and J dropped 2 bases, with 8 bases sitting between them. In nucleotides, the CDR3 is TGTGCCAGCAGCGTAGACGACCCCAACACCGGGGAGCTGTTTTTT. It encodes CASSVDDPNTGELFF.

The chain has TRBV7-2 and TRBJ2-2; 12 bases are a match to TRBD2. Trimming took 5 bases from V and 8 from J; bases not matched to a gene: 6. The CDR3 covers 15 residues. The germline CDR1 and CDR2 sequences are SGHTA and FQGNSA. CDR3 sequence (DNA): TGTGCCAGCAGCCCGACTAGCGGGAGCACTGGGGAGCTGTTTTTT. Amino acids: CASSPTSGSTGELFF.

The chain combines TRBV11-2 with TRBJ1-6; unclear D gene. The CDR3 has 16 amino acids. Deletions cut 5 bases from V and 1 base from J, with 12 bases between. Germline V gives CDR1 SGHAT, CDR2 FQNNGV. CDR3 protein: CASSRLAGSYNSPLHF. The CDR3 coding sequence is TGTGCCAGCAGCCGACTTGCGGGATCCTATAATTCACCCCTCCACTTT. The full variable domain, its missing parts supplied by reference TRBV11-2 and TRBJ1-6, is EAGVAQSPRYKIIEKRQSVAFWCNPISGHATLYWYQQILGQGPKLLIQFQNNGVVDDSQLPKDRFSAERLKGVDSTLKIQPAKLEDSAVYLCASSRLAGSYNSPLHFGNGTRLTVT.

With regard to this clone: The same CDR3 also results from other DNA sequences found in this sample. The J gene is TRBJ1-2, the V gene TRBV28, with D tentatively TRBD1 (6 bases). V was trimmed by 2 bases and J by 4 bases, leaving 8 bases between them. In germline, CDR1 is MDHEN, CDR2 SYDVKM. This CDR3 comprises 13 residues. The CDR3: CASSLQGIYGYTF. The CDR3 nucleotides read TGTGCCAGCAGTTTACAGGGGATCTATGGCTACACCTTC.

The gene calls are TRBV28 and TRBJ2-1; tentative D call: TRBD2 (6 bases). The CDR3 has 15 amino acids. Trimming took 7 bases from V and 2 from J, leaving 15 bases between them. Germline CDR1 and CDR2: MDHEN and SYDVKM. The CDR3 coding sequence is TGTGCCAGCAAGGACGGGAGAGAGGCCTACAATGAGCAGTTCTTC. This gives the protein CASKDGREAYNEQFF.

This clone was seen only a few times. The chain uses TRBV7-2 and TRBJ2-1; D gene ambiguous. The CDR3 length is 13 residues. The germline gives CDR1 SGHTA, CDR2 FQGNSA. V dropped 2 bases and J dropped 5 bases, with 7 bases sitting between them. In DNA, the CDR3 is TGTGCCAGCAGCTTACAGAGTGACAATGAGCAGTTCTTC. Translated: CASSLQSDNEQFF.

This clone was counted between two and nine times. CDR3 in DNA: TGTGCCCTGAACCCTTTAGCGGGAGATATGGGCGAGCAGTACTTC. Translating gives CALNPLAGDMGEQYF. The chain uses TRBV30 and TRBJ2-7; TRBD2 aligns across 9 bases. Germline CDR1 reads GTSNPN; CDR2 reads SVGIG (reference sequence). The CDR3 is 15 amino acids. The V gene end was trimmed by 8 bases and the J gene end by 6 bases; junction bases not matched to a gene: 17.

The chain carries TRBV5-4 and TRBJ1-2, with a possible D match to TRBD1 (5 bases). Germline CDR1 is SGHNT and CDR2 is YYREEE (reference sequence). With 0 bases removed from V and 4 bases from J, the gap between germline ends came to 7 bases. The CDR3 is 13 amino acids. The chain's CDR3 is CASSLGGTYGYTF. The CDR3 nucleotides read TGTGCCAGCAGCTTGGGGGGGACCTATGGCTACACCTTC.

As concerns this clone: No DNA is shown, since the ends of the CDR3 on it are uncertain; the CDR3 is the one TCRdb lists. The CDR3 loop is CASSSGPGANVLTF. This rearrangement joins TRBV28 to TRBJ2-6. Germline V lookup: CDR1 MDHEN, CDR2 SYDVKM. The CDR3 totals 14 residues, both ends included.

The chain combines TRBV7-2 with TRBJ1-2, with D possibly matching TRBD1 (6 bases). CDR3 length: 13 residues. V was cut by 6 bases and J by 3 bases, with 11 bases left in between. Germline CDR1 and CDR2: SGHTA and FQGNSA. CDR3 protein: CASRPGQDYGYTF. The CDR3, as DNA: TGTGCCAGCAGGCCGGGACAAGACTATGGCTACACCTTC.

CDR3 sequence: CASSLSAGKLYNEQFF. The CDR3 DNA reads as TGTGCCAGCAGTTTATCGGCGGGAAAGCTCTACAATGAGCAGTTCTTC. J is TRBJ2-1 and V is TRBV27; D is perhaps TRBD2 (6 bases). Trimming left V 0 bases short and J 3 bases short, with 12 bases between. The CDR3 is made up of 16 amino acids. CDR1 and CDR2 (germline): MNHEY, SMNVEV (reference sequence).

The chain combines TRBV15 with TRBJ2-2, with 10 bases that match TRBD1. CDR3 length: 14 residues. Losses at the gene ends were 3 bases for V and 10 bases for J; bases not matched to a gene: 5. Germline CDR1 reads LNHNV; CDR2 reads YYDKDF (reference sequence). The CDR3 sequence: CATSSGTGEEELFF. Here the CDR3 DNA reads TGTGCCACCAGCAGTGGGACAGGGGAGGAGGAGCTGTTTTTT.

This chain connects TRBV11-2 to TRBJ2-5; a weak D match, TRBD1 (6 bases). The CDR3 loop spans 14 amino acids. The germline CDR1 and CDR2 sequences are SGHAT and FQNNGV. The V and J ends lost 5 bases and 5 bases respectively, with 15 bases between them. The CDR3 region has the DNA TGTGCCAGCAGCAAACACAGGGCGGAGGAGACCCAGTACTTC. It encodes CASSKHRAEETQYF. The full variable domain, in which reference TRBV11-2 and TRBJ2-5 provide the parts outside the CDR3, is EAGVAQSPRYKIIEKRQSVAFWCNPISGHATLYWYQQILGQGPKLLIQFQNNGVVDDSQLPKDRFSAERLKGVDSTLKIQPAKLEDSAVYLCASSKHRAEETQYFGPGTRLLVL.